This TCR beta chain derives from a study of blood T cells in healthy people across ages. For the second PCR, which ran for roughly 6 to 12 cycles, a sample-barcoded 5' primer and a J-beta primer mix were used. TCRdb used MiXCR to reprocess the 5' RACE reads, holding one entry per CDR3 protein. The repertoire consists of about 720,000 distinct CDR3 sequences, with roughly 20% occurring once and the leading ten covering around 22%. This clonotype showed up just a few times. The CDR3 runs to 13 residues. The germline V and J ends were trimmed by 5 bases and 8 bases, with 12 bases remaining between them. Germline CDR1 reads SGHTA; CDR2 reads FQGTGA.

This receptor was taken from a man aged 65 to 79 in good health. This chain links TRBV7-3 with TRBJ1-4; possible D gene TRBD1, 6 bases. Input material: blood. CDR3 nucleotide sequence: TGTGCCAGCAGCCCGAGCGGGGGCGAAAAACTGTTTTTT. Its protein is CASSPSGGEKLFF.